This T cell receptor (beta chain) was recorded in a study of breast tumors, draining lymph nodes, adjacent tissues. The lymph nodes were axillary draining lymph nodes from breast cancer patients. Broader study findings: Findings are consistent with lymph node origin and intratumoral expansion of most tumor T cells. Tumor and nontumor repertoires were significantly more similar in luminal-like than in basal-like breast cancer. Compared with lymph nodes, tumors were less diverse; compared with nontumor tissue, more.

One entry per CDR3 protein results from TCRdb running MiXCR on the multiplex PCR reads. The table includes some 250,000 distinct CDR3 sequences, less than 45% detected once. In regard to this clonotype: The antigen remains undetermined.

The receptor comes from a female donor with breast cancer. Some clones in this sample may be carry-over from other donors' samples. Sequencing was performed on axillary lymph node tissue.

The CDR3 protein is CASSLRGDTQHF. CDR3 sequence (DNA): TGTGCCAGCAGCTTAAGAGGGGATACGCAGCATTTT. The chain links TRBV7-2 to TRBJ2-3; possible D gene TRBD1, 5 bases. The better agreement between TRBJ1-5 and the DNA end casts doubt on the J call. CDR3 length equals 12 residues. Germline V gene data show CDR1 as SGHTA and CDR2 as FQGNSA.